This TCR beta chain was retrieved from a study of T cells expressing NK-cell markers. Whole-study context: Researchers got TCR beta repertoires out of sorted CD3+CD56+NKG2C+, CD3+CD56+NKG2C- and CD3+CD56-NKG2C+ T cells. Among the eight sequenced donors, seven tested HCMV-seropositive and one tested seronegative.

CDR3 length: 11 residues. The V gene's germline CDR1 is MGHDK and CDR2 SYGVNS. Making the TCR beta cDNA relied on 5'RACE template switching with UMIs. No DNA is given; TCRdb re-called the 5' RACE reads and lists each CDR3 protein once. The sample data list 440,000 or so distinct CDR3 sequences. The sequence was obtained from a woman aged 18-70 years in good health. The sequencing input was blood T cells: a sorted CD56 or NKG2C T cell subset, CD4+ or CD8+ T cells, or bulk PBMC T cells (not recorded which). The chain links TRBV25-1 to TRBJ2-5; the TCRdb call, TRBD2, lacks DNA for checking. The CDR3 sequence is CASSVQGRAYF.